This T cell receptor beta chain was documented in a study of shared T cell receptors in the human thymus. The table came from immunoSEQ multiplex PCR; TCRdb's copy has only in-frame clones and leaves some out. This table holds over 450,000 clones, around 78% found once. Germline-derived CDR1 and CDR2 are MDHEN and SYDVKM. J gave up 1 base and V 7 bases, and 11 bases lay outside the gene matches. The CDR3 loop spans 16 amino acids. These same records also appear under a second study, on human thymus T cells. That study reports: Immunologically healthy infants in Finland undergoing congenital heart defect surgery were the donors. Resections obtained during corrective heart surgery supplied the thymus tissue. Biased V and J segment usage appeared in thymus and peripheral blood. Related work showed strongly overlapping thymic repertoires across unrelated individuals.

Sequenced input: thymocytes. The chain recombines TRBV28 with TRBJ2-7, with TRBD2 identical over 9 bases. The clonotype was recovered from a boy under two years old with a congenital heart defect. This CDR3 reads CASTPRPSGRSYEQYF. The CDR3 nucleotides are TGTGCCAGCACCCCCCGGCCCAGCGGGAGGTCCTACGAGCAGTACTTC.